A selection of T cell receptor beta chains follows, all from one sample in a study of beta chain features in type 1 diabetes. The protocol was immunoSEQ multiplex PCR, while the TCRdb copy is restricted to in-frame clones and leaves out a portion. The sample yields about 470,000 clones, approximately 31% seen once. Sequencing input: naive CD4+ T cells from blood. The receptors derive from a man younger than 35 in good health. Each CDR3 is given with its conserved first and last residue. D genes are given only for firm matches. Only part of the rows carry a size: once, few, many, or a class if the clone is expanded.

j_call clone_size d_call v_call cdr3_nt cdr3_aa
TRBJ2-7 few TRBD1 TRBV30 TGTGCCTGGAATCTGGACAGGGGGCCTTACGAGCAGTACTTC CAWNLDRGPYEQYF
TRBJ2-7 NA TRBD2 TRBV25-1 TGTGCCAGCAGTGAATGGAGCGGGAGCTACGAGCAGTACTTC CASSEWSGSYEQYF
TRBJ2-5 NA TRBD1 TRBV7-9 TGTGCCAGCAGCTTACCAGGGGGCCTTGAGACCCAGTACTTC CASSLPGGLETQYF
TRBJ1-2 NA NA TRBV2 TGTGCCAGCACCGAAGGACTGGGGCTCTATGGCTACACCTTC CASTEGLGLYGYTF
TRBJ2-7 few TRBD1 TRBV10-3 TGTGCCACCTGGGGCAGGGGGTTACCCTACGAGCAGTACTTC CATWGRGLPYEQYF
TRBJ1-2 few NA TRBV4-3 TGCGCCAGCAGCCAAGATTTGCCAGGGCCGGGCCTCTCCTATGGCTACACCTTC CASSQDLPGPGLSYGYTF
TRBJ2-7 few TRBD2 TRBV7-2 TGTGCCAGCAGTTCAAACGGGCTAGCGGGAGACGAGCAGTACTTC CASSSNGLAGDEQYF
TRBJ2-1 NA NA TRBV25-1 TGTGCCAGCAGTGAATATAGGAGGGCAACCTACAATGAGCAGTTCTTC CASSEYRRATYNEQFF
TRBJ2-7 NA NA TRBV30 TGTGCCTGGAGTTACGACAGAATCTCCTACGAGCAGTACTTC CAWSYDRISYEQYF
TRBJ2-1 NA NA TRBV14 TGTGCCAGCAGCCAAGAGTGGTGGCTAGCTCGGGATGAGCAGTTCTTC CASSQEWWLARDEQFF
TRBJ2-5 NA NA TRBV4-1 TGCGCCAGCAGCCAGGGGGCCCAAGAGACCCAGTACTTC CASSQGAQETQYF
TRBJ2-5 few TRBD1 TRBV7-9 TGTGCCAGCAGCTTTGGGACAGGGCGCGAGACCCAGTACTTC CASSFGTGRETQYF
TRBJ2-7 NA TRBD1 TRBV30 TGTGCCTGGAACAGGGGGCTCGGGGAGCAGTACTTC CAWNRGLGEQYF
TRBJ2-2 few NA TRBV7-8 TGTGCCACCTACAAGGGGGACACCGGGGAGCTGTTTTTT CATYKGDTGELFF
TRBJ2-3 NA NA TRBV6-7 TGTGCCAGCAGTTACGGGGGATGCACAGATACGCAGTATTTT CASSYGGCTDTQYF
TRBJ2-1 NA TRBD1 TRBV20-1 TGCAGGCCAGGGGGAAACAATGAGCAGTTCTTC CRPGGNNEQFF
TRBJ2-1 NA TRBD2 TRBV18 TGTGCCAGCTCACCTAGCGGGAAGGGCTCCTACAATGAGCAGTTCTTC CASSPSGKGSYNEQFF
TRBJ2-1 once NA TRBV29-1 TGCAGCGTTGAAAAACAGATTCCTGGGAATGAGCAGTTCTTC CSVEKQIPGNEQFF
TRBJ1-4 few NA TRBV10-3 TGTGCCATCAGTATGGACAGTAATGAAAAACTGTTTTTT CAISMDSNEKLFF
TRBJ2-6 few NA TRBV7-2 TGTGCCAGCAGCTTGAGGGTGACTGGGGCCAACGTCCTGACTTTC CASSLRVTGANVLTF
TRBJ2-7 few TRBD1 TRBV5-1 TGCGCCAGCAGCCCCGGGACAGGGCAGGGTCAGTACTTC CASSPGTGQGQYF
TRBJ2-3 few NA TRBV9 TGTGCCAGCAGCGTAGCCGGACAGCTGGGCAATACGCAGTATTTT CASSVAGQLGNTQYF
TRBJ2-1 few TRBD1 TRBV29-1 TGCAGCGTTCTCGGACAGGGGGGTTTTTTTGAGCAGTTCTTC CSVLGQGGFFEQFF
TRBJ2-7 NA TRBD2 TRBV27 TGTGCCAGCAGTGGACGGACTAGCGAGTACGAGCAGTACTTC CASSGRTSEYEQYF
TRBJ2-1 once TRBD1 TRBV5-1 TGCGCCAGCAGCTTGCAGGGGGAGAACTACAATGAGCAGTTCTTC CASSLQGENYNEQFF
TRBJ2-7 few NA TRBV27 TGTGCCAGCAGTGGCCTCCTAGCTCCCTACGAGCAGTACTTC CASSGLLAPYEQYF
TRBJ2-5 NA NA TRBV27 TGTGCCAGCAGTTTAAGGTGGCAGGGAGAGACCCAGTACTTC CASSLRWQGETQYF
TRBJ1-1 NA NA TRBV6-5 TGTGCCAGCAGTGCTGACCGGCGTCGGGCTTTCTTT CASSADRRRAFF
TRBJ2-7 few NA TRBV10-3 TGTGCCATCAGTGATCGAGACCCCTACGAGCAGTACTTC CAISDRDPYEQYF
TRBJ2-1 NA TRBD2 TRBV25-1 TGTGCCAGCAGAGGGACTAGCGGGGTAATTAATGAGCAGTTCTTC CASRGTSGVINEQFF
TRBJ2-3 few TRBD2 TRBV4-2 TGTGCCAGCAGACCCGGGACTAGCGATACGCAGTATTTT CASRPGTSDTQYF
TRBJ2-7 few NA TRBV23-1 TGCGCCAGCAGTCAATCGCCAGGGTTCCACGAGCAGTACTTC CASSQSPGFHEQYF
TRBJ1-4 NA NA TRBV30 TGTGCCTGTGGCGGGACGCGCAATGAAAAACTGTTTTTT CACGGTRNEKLFF
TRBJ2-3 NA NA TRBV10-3 TGTGCCATCGGGGCCGGGGAGACAGATACGCAGTATTTT CAIGAGETDTQYF
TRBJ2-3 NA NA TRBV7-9 TGTGCCAGCAGCTTAGGTGGGGGGACCAGAAGCACAGATACGCAGTATTTT CASSLGGGTRSTDTQYF
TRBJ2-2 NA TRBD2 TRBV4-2 TGTGCCAGCAGCCAATCCGGGACTAGCGGGAGAATCACCGGGGAGCTGTTTTTT CASSQSGTSGRITGELFF
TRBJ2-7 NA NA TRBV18 TGTGCCAGCTCACCCCCCTCGGCGGGGACCTACGAGCAGTACTTC CASSPPSAGTYEQYF
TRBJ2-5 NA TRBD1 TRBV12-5 TGTGCTAGTGGCCCGGGACAGTACCAAGAGACCCAGTACTTC CASGPGQYQETQYF
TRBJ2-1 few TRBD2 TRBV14 TGTGCCAGCACCACCGGGACTAGGAGCAATGAGCAGTTCTTC CASTTGTRSNEQFF
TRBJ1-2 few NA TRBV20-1 TGCAGTGCTAGAGCCCGAGATGGCTACACCTTC CSARARDGYTF